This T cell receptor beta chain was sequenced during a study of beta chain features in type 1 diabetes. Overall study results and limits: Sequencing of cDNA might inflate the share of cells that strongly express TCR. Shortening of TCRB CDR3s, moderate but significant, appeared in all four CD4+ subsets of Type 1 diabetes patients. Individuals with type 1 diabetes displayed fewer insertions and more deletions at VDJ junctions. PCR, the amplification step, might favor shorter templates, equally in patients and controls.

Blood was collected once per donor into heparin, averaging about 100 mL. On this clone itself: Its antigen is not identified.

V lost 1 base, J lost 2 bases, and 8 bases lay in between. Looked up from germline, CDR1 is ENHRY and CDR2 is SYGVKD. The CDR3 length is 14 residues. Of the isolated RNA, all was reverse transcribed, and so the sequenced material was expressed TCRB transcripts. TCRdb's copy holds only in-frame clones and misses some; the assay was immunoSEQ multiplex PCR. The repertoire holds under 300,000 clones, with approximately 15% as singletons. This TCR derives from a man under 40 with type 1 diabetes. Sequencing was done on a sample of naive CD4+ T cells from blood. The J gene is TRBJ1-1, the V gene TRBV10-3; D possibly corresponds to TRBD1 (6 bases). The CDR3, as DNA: TGTGCCATCAGTGAGTTAGGGGGTAACACTGAAGCTTTCTTT. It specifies CAISELGGNTEAFF.